The sequence of this TCR beta chain was determined in a study of shared T cell receptors in the human thymus. Repertoires were generated with immunoSEQ multiplex PCR, while TCRdb's copy carries only in-frame clones and drops some. Of approximately 760,000 clones in the sample, 80% to 90% were seen once. The sample was also reused in another study, on human thymus T cells. This second study notes: During corrective heart surgery, resections were taken, and the thymus tissue came from them. Apparent bias marked the V and J gene usage of thymic and blood repertoires. Thymic repertoires from unrelated individuals overlapped highly, related research reported.

This TCR derives from a girl less than two years old with a congenital heart defect. Specimen: thymocytes.

The CDR3 nucleotides are TGTGCCAGCAGCCGCGCCGGGACAGCCTACAATGAGCAGTTCTTC. It is translated as CASSRAGTAYNEQFF. The V call is TRBV7-3, the J call TRBJ2-1; TRBD1 matches at 7 bases. The CDR3 has 15 amino acids. Trimming cost V 5 bases and J 2 bases; bases outside gene matches: 6. In germline, CDR1 is SGHTA, CDR2 FQGTGA.